This is a list of T cell receptor beta chains from one sample in a study of radiotherapy plus CTLA-4 blockade in lung cancer. Profiled with immunoSEQ multiplex PCR; TCRdb holds only in-frame clones, not every one. This table has about 87,000 clones, around 87% appearing once. The sample consisted of peripheral blood, taken from a patient treated with radiotherapy plus ipilimumab. The origin of the receptors is a human donor with non-small cell lung cancer that progressed on radiotherapy plus ipilimumab. Both conserved end residues are part of each CDR3. The D gene is left open where the match is weak. Size is stated for part of the rows, as once, few or many counts, or as a class when the clone is expanded.

-,-,TRBV18,TRBJ2-2,CASSPPAPGTGELFF,TGTGCCAGCTCACCCCCCGCTCCTGGCACCGGGGAGCTGTTTTTT
-,-,TRBV25-1,TRBJ2-5,CASSDHGPSQETQYF,TGTGCCAGCAGTGACCACGGACCAAGCCAAGAGACCCAGTACTTC
-,-,TRBV6-5,TRBJ1-1,CASTTGRNMNTEAFF,TGTGCCAGCACCACGGGGCGGAACATGAACACTGAAGCTTTCTTT
-,-,TRBV7-6,TRBJ1-2,CASSHAEGIDSNYGYTF,TGTGCCAGCAGCCATGCAGAGGGGATCGACTCTAACTATGGCTACACCTTC
TRBD1,-,TRBV27,TRBJ2-3,CASSLKPGTGTGSTDTQYF,TGTGCCAGCAGTTTAAAACCCGGGACAGGGACCGGGAGCACAGATACGCAGTATTTT
-,-,TRBV11-3,TRBJ2-2,CASSLDSGRGAGELFF,TGTGCCAGCAGCTTAGATTCTGGCAGGGGGGCCGGGGAGCTGTTTTTT
-,-,TRBV6-6,TRBJ1-2,CASSGAAGGYTF,TGTGCCAGCAGTGGGGCGGCTGGTGGCTACACCTTC
-,once,TRBV10-2,TRBJ1-5,CASRDGYSNQPQHF,TGCGCCAGCCGGGACGGTTATAGCAATCAGCCCCAGCATTTT
-,-,TRBV7-9,TRBJ2-3,CASSPGQGGSDTQYF,TGTGCCAGCAGCCCCGGACAGGGAGGGTCCGATACGCAGTATTTT
-,few,TRBV14,TRBJ1-3,CASSQGGGWISGNTIYF,TGTGCCAGCAGCCAAGGAGGTGGTTGGATCTCTGGAAACACCATATATTTT
TRBD1,-,TRBV5-1,TRBJ2-7,CASSPGQAPSYEQYF,TGCGCCAGCAGCCCGGGACAGGCCCCCTCCTACGAGCAGTACTTC
-,-,TRBV12-1,TRBJ1-2,CASSYHSDRDRYRTPYGYTF,TGTGCCAGCAGCTATCACTCAGACCGGGACAGGTACAGAACTCCCTATGGCTACACCTTC
TRBD2,-,TRBV5-1,TRBJ2-7,CASSLNLGSGTSSYEQYF,TGCGCCAGCAGTCTTAACTTGGGTAGCGGGACAAGCTCCTACGAGCAGTACTTC
TRBD1,-,TRBV30,TRBJ1-1,CAWGKGARTEAFF,TGTGCCTGGGGGAAGGGGGCGCGGACTGAAGCTTTCTTT
-,-,TRBV27,TRBJ1-1,CASRERTVNTEAFF,TGTGCCAGCAGGGAGAGGACGGTGAACACTGAAGCTTTCTTT
-,-,TRBV9,TRBJ2-5,CASSVTGLETQYF,TGTGCCAGCAGCGTAACTGGTCTGGAGACCCAGTACTTC
-,-,TRBV2,TRBJ1-2,CASSEGQVGGYTF,TGTGCCAGCAGTGAAGGACAGGTGGGAGGCTACACCTTC
-,-,TRBV6-1,TRBJ1-2,CASSDVGSYGYTF,TGTGCCAGCAGTGACGTGGGCAGCTATGGCTACACCTTC
-,few,TRBV9,TRBJ2-5,CASSPGPQETQYF,TGTGCCAGTAGCCCGGGCCCCCAAGAGACCCAGTACTTC
-,-,TRBV28,TRBJ1-1,CASSPWSGTEAFF,TGTGCCAGCAGCCCATGGAGTGGTACTGAAGCTTTCTTT
-,-,TRBV7-8,TRBJ2-7,CASSLPSYEQYF,TGTGCCAGCAGCCTCCCCTCCTACGAGCAGTACTTC
-,-,TRBV7-5,TRBJ1-1,CVRSVSRDRGLNTEAFF,TGTGTCAGAAGCGTCTCCCGGGACAGGGGGCTGAACACTGAAGCTTTCTTT
-,-,TRBV4-1,TRBJ1-2,CASSREPDGYGYTF,TGCGCCAGCAGCCGAGAACCGGACGGCTATGGCTACACCTTC
-,-,TRBV30,TRBJ1-2,CAWSQLGYTF,TGTGCCTGGAGTCAACTGGGCTACACCTTC
TRBD2,-,TRBV4-3,TRBJ2-3,CASSQDASGFTDTQYF,TGCGCCAGCAGCCAAGATGCTAGCGGGTTCACAGATACGCAGTATTTT